This is a list of T cell receptor beta chains from one sample in a study of CD8+CD57+ T cells in acquired aplastic anemia. Each CDR3 protein is one row after TCRdb ran MiXCR on the reads. This sample yields about 210,000 distinct CDR3 sequences, of which roughly 57% are seen a single time; 29% belongs to the top ten. Sequenced: sorted CD4+, CD8+, or CD8+CD57+ T cells (not recorded which) from PBMCs. All receptors derive from a human donor in good health. Each CDR3 is given with its conserved first and last residue. Fields, in order: clone size, D gene, V gene, J gene, CDR3 DNA, CDR3 protein. D genes are given only for firm matches. Rows may omit the clone size; those that give it use once, few, many or a size class.

abundance: once
d_gene: .
v_gene: TRBV29-1
j_gene: TRBJ2-7
CDR3nt: TGCAGCGTTGAGTCGGGCCCCTCCTACGAGCAGTACTTC
CDR3aa: CSVESGPSYEQYF

abundance: many
d_gene: TRBD2
v_gene: TRBV6-6
j_gene: TRBJ2-5
CDR3nt: TGTGCCAGCAGTTACTCGGTGGGGGGGTATCTCGGAGAGACCCAGTACTTC
CDR3aa: CASSYSVGGYLGETQYF

abundance: .
d_gene: .
v_gene: TRBV6-6
j_gene: TRBJ1-2
CDR3nt: TGTGCCAGCCATTCCGTCCCGGAATATGGCTACACCTTC
CDR3aa: CASHSVPEYGYTF

abundance: .
d_gene: .
v_gene: TRBV6-6
j_gene: TRBJ2-7
CDR3nt: TGTGCCAGCAGCCGGTTACAGGGCTACGAGCAGTACTTC
CDR3aa: CASSRLQGYEQYF

abundance: .
d_gene: TRBD2
v_gene: TRBV7-9
j_gene: TRBJ2-1
CDR3nt: TGTGCCAGCAGCTTCAGCGGGGGGGCAATGAATGAGCAGTTCTTC
CDR3aa: CASSFSGGAMNEQFF

abundance: few
d_gene: TRBD1
v_gene: TRBV7-9
j_gene: TRBJ2-6
CDR3nt: TGTGCCAGCAGTGGACAGGTCTCTGGGGCCAACGTCCTGACTTTC
CDR3aa: CASSGQVSGANVLTF

abundance: .
d_gene: .
v_gene: TRBV7-7
j_gene: TRBJ2-2
CDR3nt: TGTGCTAGCAGCTTCGGGACGGCGAACACCGGGGAGCTGTTTTTT
CDR3aa: CASSFGTANTGELFF

abundance: .
d_gene: .
v_gene: TRBV3-1
j_gene: TRBJ2-1
CDR3nt: TGTGCCAGCAGCCCCTATGGACTGAGCGAGCAGTTCTTC
CDR3aa: CASSPYGLSEQFF

abundance: many
d_gene: .
v_gene: TRBV3-1
j_gene: TRBJ1-6
CDR3nt: TGTGCCAGCAGCCCCGGCCAGGGTGGTCCACCCCTCCACTTT
CDR3aa: CASSPGQGGPPLHF

abundance: .
d_gene: TRBD2
v_gene: TRBV20-1
j_gene: TRBJ2-1
CDR3nt: TGCAGTGCTGGACTAGCTCTTTACAATGAGCAGTTCTTC
CDR3aa: CSAGLALYNEQFF

abundance: .
d_gene: .
v_gene: TRBV5-1
j_gene: TRBJ1-5
CDR3nt: TGCGCCAGCAGCTTGGGGACTTCATACGAGCATTTT
CDR3aa: CASSLGTSYEHF

abundance: .
d_gene: TRBD2
v_gene: TRBV10-2
j_gene: TRBJ2-7
CDR3nt: TGCGCCAGCGAAGCAGGGCTAGCGGGAGCCGAGCAGTACTTC
CDR3aa: CASEAGLAGAEQYF

abundance: few
d_gene: .
v_gene: TRBV15
j_gene: TRBJ1-1
CDR3nt: TGTGCCACCAGCGACGGGGGCACGAACACTGAAGCTTTCTTT
CDR3aa: CATSDGGTNTEAFF

abundance: .
d_gene: .
v_gene: TRBV29-1
j_gene: TRBJ2-2
CDR3nt: TGCAGCGTTGAAGTGGGAACGAACACCGGGGAGCTGTTTTTT
CDR3aa: CSVEVGTNTGELFF

abundance: .
d_gene: TRBD2
v_gene: TRBV24-1
j_gene: TRBJ2-3
CDR3nt: TGTGCCACCAGTGGCCTACGGCCCGGGACTAGCGGGAGGGCCCCCACAGATACGCAGTATTTT
CDR3aa: CATSGLRPGTSGRAPTDTQYF

abundance: .
d_gene: TRBD1
v_gene: TRBV6-5
j_gene: TRBJ1-4
CDR3nt: TGTGCCAGCAGAGCTCCTAACTACGGGACAGGGGGCGGAAAACTGTTTTTT
CDR3aa: CASRAPNYGTGGGKLFF

abundance: once
d_gene: TRBD2
v_gene: TRBV24-1
j_gene: TRBJ2-1
CDR3nt: TGTGCCAGTCGACTAGCGGGAGGAAACAATGAGCAGTTCTTC
CDR3aa: CASRLAGGNNEQFF

abundance: .
d_gene: TRBD1
v_gene: TRBV20-1
j_gene: TRBJ2-7
CDR3nt: TGCAGTGCTAGAGGGGACAGGGGGCCAAACTCCTACGAGCAGTACTTC
CDR3aa: CSARGDRGPNSYEQYF

abundance: once
d_gene: .
v_gene: TRBV20-1
j_gene: TRBJ2-5
CDR3nt: TGCAGTGCTAGAGATCAAGCGGAGACCCAGTACTTC
CDR3aa: CSARDQAETQYF